A single sample gave rise to the 12 T cell receptor beta chains below, sequenced in a study of blood T cell repertoires in COVID-19. Clones were read by immunoSEQ multiplex PCR, and TCRdb kept only the in-frame ones, dropping some. The table records around 60,000 clones, under 85% of them present only once. The sequenced sample consisted of peripheral blood. The receptors originated from a woman older than 75 with acute or convalescent COVID-19.

This chain connects TRBV27 to TRBJ1-1; D remains unclear. V was trimmed by 3 bases and J by 1 base, leaving 6 bases between them. There are 13 residues in the CDR3. Germline V gene lookup returns CDR1 MNHEY and CDR2 SMNVEV (reference sequence). CDR3 in amino acids: CASSFISNTEAFF. The CDR3, as DNA: TGTGCCAGCAGTTTTATTTCGAACACTGAAGCTTTCTTT.

The chain links TRBV9 to TRBJ1-5; 9 positions match TRBD1. Trimming cost V 2 bases and J 6 bases; bases outside gene matches: 9. The germline V gene has CDR1 SGDLS and CDR2 YYNGEE. The CDR3 totals 16 residues. CDR3 sequence: CASSVDTGGFGQPQHF. The CDR3 nucleotides are TGTGCCAGCAGCGTCGACACAGGGGGCTTTGGTCAGCCCCAGCATTTT.

The DNA of the CDR3 is TGTGCCAGCAGTTTATTGACAGGTGTCTCCTCAAACGAGCAGTACTTC. Protein sequence: CASSLLTGVSSNEQYF. This chain links TRBV28 with TRBJ2-7; a possible D gene is TRBD1 (6 bases). Germline V gene data show CDR1 as MDHEN and CDR2 as SYDVKM. The CDR3 extends over 16 amino acids. Trimming took 1 base from V and 5 from J, leaving 18 bases between them.

This clone was counted once. The gene calls are TRBV6-6 and TRBJ2-1; 12 bases align to TRBD2. With V trimmed by 6 bases and J by 8 bases, 8 bases remained unmatched. Germline values: CDR1 MNHNY, CDR2 SVGAGI (reference sequence). The CDR3 has 15 residues. This chain's CDR3 is CASRPSSGGAYEQFF. The CDR3 nucleotides read TGTGCCAGCAGGCCCTCTAGCGGGGGGGCCTATGAGCAGTTCTTC.

This clone was found a few times. This sequence joins TRBV18 and TRBJ2-1, with 7 positions matching TRBD2. Per germline, CDR1 KGHSH and CDR2 LQKENI. This CDR3 spans 15 amino acids. V was pared by 2 bases and J by 5 bases, with 6 bases of the junction left unmatched. CDR3 DNA: TGTGCCAGCTCACCAGGGGGGGTGCAGGACAATGAGCAGTTCTTC. Encoded protein: CASSPGGVQDNEQFF.

This chain joins TRBV19 and TRBJ2-2; 9 bases fit TRBD2. V shed 3 bases, J shed 0 bases, and the junction held 8 bases outside the gene matches. Looked up from germline, CDR1 is LNHDA and CDR2 is SQIVND (reference sequence). The CDR3 has 18 residues. The CDR3 spells CASSMRVAGASNTGELFF. CDR3 nucleotide sequence: TGTGCCAGTAGTATGAGGGTAGCGGGAGCTTCGAACACCGGGGAGCTGTTTTTT.

The chain recombines TRBV5-4 with TRBJ1-3, with 8 positions matching TRBD1. Germline trimming cut 3 bases from V and 4 bases from J; bases unmatched to any gene: 9. Germline lookup yields CDR1 SGHNT and CDR2 YYREEE (reference sequence). The CDR3 extends over 16 amino acids. The CDR3 here is CASSYDPRQGGNTIYF. The CDR3 nucleotides read TGTGCCAGCAGCTACGATCCACGACAGGGGGGAAACACCATATATTTT.

This chain joins TRBV6-2 or TRBV6-3 and TRBJ2-3, with 7 bases aligning to TRBD2. Trimming removed 6 bases from V and 1 base from J; junction bases left unmatched: 10. There are 16 residues in the CDR3. Looked up from germline, CDR1 is MNHEY and CDR2 is SVGEGT. The DNA of the CDR3 is TGTGCCAGCAGCGATCAAACTAGCGCCCGCACAGATACGCAGTATTTT. Translating gives CASSDQTSARTDTQYF.

The V gene is TRBV6-5, the J gene TRBJ1-1; 9 nucleotides agree with TRBD1. Germline CDR1 reads MNHEY; CDR2 reads SVGAGI. CDR3 size: 13 residues. J was trimmed by 3 bases and V by 11 bases; bases with no gene match: 7. CDR3 residues: CAQRTGDDTEAFF. For the CDR3, the DNA is TGTGCCCAACGGACAGGGGATGACACTGAAGCTTTCTTT.

The J gene is TRBJ2-7, the V gene TRBV24-1, with 7 bases identical to TRBD1. Per germline, CDR1 KGHDR and CDR2 SFDVKD. J gave up 7 bases and V 4 bases, and 12 bases lay outside the gene matches. There are 15 residues in the CDR3. In DNA form, the CDR3 reads TGTGCCACCAGTGACCCCCGGGACAGACGTTTAGAGCAGTACTTC. Translating gives CATSDPRDRRLEQYF.

This chain connects TRBV6-6 to TRBJ2-3; 8 bases line up with TRBD2. The CDR3 runs to 13 residues. CDR1 MNHNY and CDR2 SVGAGI come from the germline V gene (reference sequence). J was trimmed by 4 bases and V by 6 bases; bases with no gene match: 3. The CDR3 loop reads CASRREGADTQYF. CDR3 nucleotide sequence: TGTGCCAGCAGACGGGAGGGGGCAGATACGCAGTATTTT.

This chain uses TRBV19 with TRBJ2-2; 8 bases are shared with TRBD2. The CDR3 consists of 16 residues. V was pared by 7 bases and J by 3 bases, with 10 bases of the junction left unmatched. Germline V gene data show CDR1 as LNHDA and CDR2 as SQIVND (reference sequence). In DNA form, the CDR3 reads TGTGCCAGTACGAGCACGGAAGCGGGGGACACCGGGGAGCTGTTTTTT. It specifies CASTSTEAGDTGELFF.